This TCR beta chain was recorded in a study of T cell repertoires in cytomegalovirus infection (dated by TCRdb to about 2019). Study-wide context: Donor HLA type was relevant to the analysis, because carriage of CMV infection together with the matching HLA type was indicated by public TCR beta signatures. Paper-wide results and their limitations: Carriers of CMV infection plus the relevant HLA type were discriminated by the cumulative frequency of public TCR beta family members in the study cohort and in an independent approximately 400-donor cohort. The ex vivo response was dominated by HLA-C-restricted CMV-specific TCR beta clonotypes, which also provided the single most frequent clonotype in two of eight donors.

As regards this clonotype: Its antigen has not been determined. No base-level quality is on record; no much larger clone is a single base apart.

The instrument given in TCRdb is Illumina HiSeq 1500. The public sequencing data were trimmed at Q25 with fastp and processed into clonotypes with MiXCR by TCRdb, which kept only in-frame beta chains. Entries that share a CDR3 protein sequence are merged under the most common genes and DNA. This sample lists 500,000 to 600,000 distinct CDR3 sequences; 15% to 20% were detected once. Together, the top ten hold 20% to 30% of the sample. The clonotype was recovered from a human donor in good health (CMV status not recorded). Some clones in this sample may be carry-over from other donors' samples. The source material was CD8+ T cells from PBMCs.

The DNA is as follows: TGTGCCTGGAGTGTAGGGGTCAGGGAGCGGCAAGAAAACATTCAGTACTTC. It translates to CAWSVGVRERQENIQYF. The rearranged segments are TRBV30 and TRBJ2-4; the D gene is perhaps TRBD1 or TRBD2, each of them matching over 5 bases. The CDR3 contains 17 residues, cysteine and phenylalanine counted. Only the CDR3 portion is preserved as DNA: 51 bases, with reading frame beginning at the first base. V is cut by 0 bases and J by 5 bases, and the space between the germline ends is 20 bases. The germline V gene (reference sequence) supplies CDR1 GTSNPN and CDR2 SVGIG.